One sample yielded the 10 T cell receptor beta chains listed below, sequenced in a study of post-analysis software for immune sequencing data. Whole-study results and caveats: Patients showed TRBV5-6, TRBV5-1 and TRBV20-1 among several TRBV segments more frequent than in controls.

Unique molecular identifiers tagged the TCR beta cDNA libraries. Using its own MiXCR run on the PCR reads, TCRdb lists one record per CDR3 protein. This sample yields around 700,000 distinct CDR3 sequences, of which 59% are seen a single time; around 11% belongs to the top ten. These TCRs are of unknown antigen specificity. The sequenced material came from blood. Receptors originate from a girl aged 2 to 9 with multiple sclerosis.

This clonotype was seen a single time. The rearrangement uses TRBV7-6 and TRBJ2-6; 12 bases are a match to TRBD2. Germline loops: CDR1 SGHVS, CDR2 FNYEAQ. Trimming at V came to 5 bases and at J to 0 bases, leaving 5 bases not matched to a gene. The CDR3 spans 18 residues. In DNA form, the CDR3 reads TGTGCCAGCAGCCAAGGACTAGCGGGGAACTCTGGGGCCAACGTCCTGACTTTC. Amino acid sequence: CASSQGLAGNSGANVLTF.

The chain couples TRBV20-1 to TRBJ2-5; 8 bases map to TRBD2. The CDR3 has 14 residues. Germline V gene sequence: CDR1 DFQATT, CDR2 SNEGSKA (reference sequence). The J segment lost 10 bases and the V segment lost 2 bases, leaving 12 bases of the junction unmatched. CDR3 sequence: CSARRGAGGQVQYF. CDR3 coding DNA: TGCAGTGCTAGAAGGGGGGCGGGGGGCCAGGTCCAGTACTTC.

This clonotype was found a few times. V gene TRBV12-3 or TRBV12-4 combines with J gene TRBJ2-1; D may be TRBD2 (6 bases). The CDR3 sequence is 18 residues long. V was clipped by 3 bases and J by 1 base, with 19 bases between them. The DNA for the CDR3 is TGTGCCAGCAGTTTCGGCGGGGCCGGCCTTGGATCCTACAATGAGCAGTTCTTC. Protein product: CASSFGGAGLGSYNEQFF.

This clonotype was found once. The rearrangement uses TRBV4-2 and TRBJ2-5; D call uncertain. Germline loops: CDR1 LGHNA, CDR2 YNFKEQ. The CDR3 consists of 14 residues. Trimming took 4 bases from V and 6 from J, leaving 15 bases between them. The CDR3 nucleotides read TGTGCCAGCAGCCCAACCTTTGGGGATAAGACCCAGTACTTC. Its translation is CASSPTFGDKTQYF.

On this clonotype itself: The junction departs from the called germline gene at one end, perhaps through a read error. The V call is TRBV5-1, the J call TRBJ2-7; D is ambiguous. The germline V gene encodes CDR1 SGHRS and CDR2 YFSETQ. The CDR3 extends over 13 amino acids. Here the CDR3 reads CASSLVDSYEQYF. As DNA, the CDR3 is TGTGCCAGCAGCCTAGTCGACTCCTACGAGCAGTACTTC. Full variable domain (remainder filled in from reference TRBV5-1 and TRBJ2-7): KAGVTQTPRYLIKTRGQQVTLSCSPISGHRSVSWYQQTPGQGLQFLFEYFSETQRNKGNFPGRFSGRQFSNSRSEMNVSTLELGDSALYLCASSLVDSYEQYFGPGTRLTVT.

The table lists this clonotype with a few counts. V is TRBV20-1 and J is TRBJ1-1; TRBD1 is a possible D gene (5 bases). This CDR3 contains 11 residues. Germline CDR1 reads DFQATT; CDR2 reads SNEGSKA (reference sequence). The ends were cut back, 6 bases at V and 7 bases at J, with 12 bases in the middle. The CDR3 region has the DNA TGCAGTGCCCCGATAGGGGTTGAAGCTTTCTTT. It specifies CSAPIGVEAFF.

The chain joins TRBV6-4 to TRBJ2-5, with 8 bases matching TRBD2. Unmatched junction bases numbered 2, after V lost 4 bases and J lost 4 bases. There are 13 residues in the CDR3. Germline CDR1 and CDR2: MRHNA and SNTAGT. CDR3 DNA sequence: TGTGCCAGCAGTGTTCGGGGGGGAGAGACCCAGTACTTC. Its protein is CASSVRGGETQYF.

The rearrangement joins TRBV7-2 to TRBJ2-5, with 12 nucleotides matching TRBD2. Unmatched junction bases numbered 5, after V lost 5 bases and J lost 7 bases. This CDR3 has 14 residues. Germline V CDR1 and CDR2: SGHTA, FQGNSA. The CDR3 DNA reads TGTGCCAGCAGCAACCAACTAGCGGGAGGGACCCAGTACTTC. Residues: CASSNQLAGGTQYF.

As for this clonotype: The junction departs from germline at one end; a sequencing error may be responsible. J is TRBJ2-4 and V is TRBV5-1; 7 bases are a match to TRBD2. The J call may be wrong; the DNA end is better matched by TRBJ2-7. The CDR3 extends over 19 amino acids. Germline-derived CDR1 and CDR2 are SGHRS and YFSETQ. The CDR3 loop is CTSSPGVAGLMTGSYEQYF. In DNA, the CDR3 is TGCACCAGCAGCCCCGGGGTAGCGGGCCTAATGACGGGAAGCTACGAGCAGTACTTC.

V and J are TRBV5-4 and TRBJ2-7; 7 bases line up with TRBD1. The end of the DNA aligns better with TRBJ2-4, so the J call may be wrong. The CDR3 is 13 residues long. In germline, CDR1 is SGHNT, CDR2 YYREEE (reference sequence). CDR3 bases: TGTGCCAGCAGCTCGGGACAGCCAAACATTCAGTACTTC. It specifies CASSSGQPNIQYF.